Following are 7 T cell receptor beta chains from one sample sequenced in a study of CD8+ T cells in alopecia areata. TCR sequencing used cDNA made by reverse transcription of extracted RNA. Data came from immunoSEQ multiplex PCR; TCRdb stores just in-frame clones and leaves some out. The sample holds around 250,000 clones, roughly two thirds seen once. Sequences were derived from CD4+ T cells sorted from blood, sampled at week 0. These receptor sequences come from a human donor with alopecia areata.

This chain connects TRBV4-1 to TRBJ2-1; 15 bases fit TRBD2. CDR1 and CDR2 (germline): MGHRA, YSYEKL. Unmatched junction bases numbered 10, after V lost 4 bases and J lost 9 bases. The CDR3 loop spans 17 amino acids. The CDR3 DNA sequence: TGCGCCAGCAGCCCCGGACTAGCGGGGGGGCAACGGGGTGAGCAGTTCTTC. It codes for CASSPGLAGGQRGEQFF.

The chain combines TRBV6-5 with TRBJ1-1; D is perhaps TRBD1 (5 bases). The germline V and J ends were trimmed by 2 bases and 4 bases, with 14 bases remaining between them. Germline V gene sequence: CDR1 MNHEY, CDR2 SVGAGI. The CDR3 runs to 15 residues. The DNA for the CDR3 is TGTGCCAGCAGTTACAGGACGGCGGGGGGCACTGAAGCTTTCTTT. Its protein is CASSYRTAGGTEAFF.

The chain couples TRBV5-1 to TRBJ2-5; D remains unclear. V shed 1 base and J shed 3 bases, with 4 bases lying between them. Germline CDR1 and CDR2: SGHRS and YFSETQ. This CDR3 is built from 12 residues. CDR3 loop: CASSLNEETQYF. CDR3 sequence (DNA): TGCGCCAGCAGCTTGAATGAAGAGACCCAGTACTTC.

This clone showed up just once. V is TRBV2 and J is TRBJ2-7, with 8 bases fitting TRBD1. Germline V gives CDR1 SNHLY, CDR2 FYNNEI. The CDR3 totals 16 residues. The V gene end was trimmed by 4 bases and the J gene end by 2 bases; junction bases not matched to a gene: 10. CDR3 bases: TGTGCCAGCAGTGTCTTTTCCGCAGGGGGCCCCTACGAGCAGTACTTC. Amino acid sequence: CASSVFSAGGPYEQYF. The variable domain in full, completed from reference TRBV2 and TRBJ2-7, reads EPEVTQTPSHQVTQMGQEVILRCVPISNHLYFYWYRQILGQKVEFLVSFYNNEISEKSEIFDDQFSVERPDGSNFTLKIRSTKLEDSAMYFCASSVFSAGGPYEQYFGPGTRLTVT.

The genes are TRBV9 and TRBJ1-1; D call uncertain. The CDR3 is made up of 14 amino acids. The V gene's germline CDR1 is SGDLS and CDR2 YYNGEE. Deletions cut 0 bases from V and 2 bases from J, with 8 bases between. CDR3 sequence reads: CASSVASGNTEAFF. CDR3 bases: TGTGCCAGCAGCGTAGCGTCGGGTAACACTGAAGCTTTCTTT.

J is TRBJ2-6 and V is TRBV13, with D perhaps matching TRBD1 or TRBD2 (5 bases each). The CDR3 totals 15 residues. With 1 base removed from V and 3 bases from J, the gap between germline ends came to 7 bases. The germline V gene encodes CDR1 PRHDT and CDR2 FYEKMQ (reference sequence). CDR3 sequence reads: CASSLVGDGANVLTF. CDR3 nucleotide sequence: TGTGCCAGCAGCTTAGTGGGGGATGGGGCCAACGTCCTGACTTTC.

This clone was recorded once. V usage is TRBV20-1 and J usage is TRBJ2-7; 7 positions match TRBD2. There are 11 residues in the CDR3. Germline CDR1 DFQATT, CDR2 SNEGSKA (reference sequence). CDR3 bases: TGCTCGGCGGGGGTGACCTACGAGCAGTACTTC. Amino acid sequence: CSAGVTYEQYF.